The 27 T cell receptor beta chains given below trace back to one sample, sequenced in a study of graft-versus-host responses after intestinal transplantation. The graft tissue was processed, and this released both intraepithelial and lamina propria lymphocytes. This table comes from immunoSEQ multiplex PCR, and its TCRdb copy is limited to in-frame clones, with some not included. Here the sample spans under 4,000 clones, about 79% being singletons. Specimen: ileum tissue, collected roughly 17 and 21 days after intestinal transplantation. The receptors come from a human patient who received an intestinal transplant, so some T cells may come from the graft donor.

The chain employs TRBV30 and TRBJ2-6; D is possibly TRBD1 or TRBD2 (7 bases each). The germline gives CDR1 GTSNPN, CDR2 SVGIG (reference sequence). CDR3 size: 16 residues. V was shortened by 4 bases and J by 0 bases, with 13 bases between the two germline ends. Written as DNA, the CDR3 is TGTGCCTGGAAGAGCAGGGGGGGCTCTGGGGCCAACGTCCTGACTTTC. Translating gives CAWKSRGGSGANVLTF.

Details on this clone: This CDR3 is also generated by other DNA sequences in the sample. The CDR3 is CASSLAGGVGGNTIYF. The CDR3 DNA sequence: TGTGCCAGCAGCTTGGCGGGGGGTGTTGGTGGAAACACCATATATTTT. The V call is TRBV5-5, the J call TRBJ1-3; D is possibly TRBD1 (5 bases). CDR3 length: 16 residues. Trimming shortened V by 0 bases and J by 3 bases, and 13 bases separated the two germline ends. CDR1 is SGHKS, CDR2 YYEKEE, per germline (reference sequence).

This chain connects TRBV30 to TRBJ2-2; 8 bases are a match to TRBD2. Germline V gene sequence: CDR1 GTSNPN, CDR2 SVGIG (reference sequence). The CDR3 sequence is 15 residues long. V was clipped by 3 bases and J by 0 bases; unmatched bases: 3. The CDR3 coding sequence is TGTGCCTGGAGCCGTAGCGGGACGAACACCGGGGAGCTGTTTTTT. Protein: CAWSRSGTNTGELFF.

CDR3 nucleotides: TGCGCCAGCAGCCAAGGGTTAGACCAAAACTATGGCTACACCTTC. Translating it yields CASSQGLDQNYGYTF. The chain uses TRBV4-1 and TRBJ1-2; D gene uncertain. Germline V CDR1 and CDR2: MGHRA, YSYEKL. Trimming shortened V by 1 base and J by 2 bases, and 11 bases separated the two germline ends. This CDR3 spans 15 amino acids.

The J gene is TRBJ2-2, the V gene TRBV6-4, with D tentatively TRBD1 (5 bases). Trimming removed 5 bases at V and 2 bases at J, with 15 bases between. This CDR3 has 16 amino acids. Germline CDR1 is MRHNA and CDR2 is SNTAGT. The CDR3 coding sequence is TGTGCCAGCAGTAAGGGTTGGACACTCAACACCGGGGAGCTGTTTTTT. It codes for CASSKGWTLNTGELFF.

The DNA for the CDR3 is TGTGCCAGCAGGCGAGGGGGCTCTGGAAACACCATATATTTT. This gives the protein CASRRGGSGNTIYF. The V and J genes are TRBV6-5 and TRBJ1-3; TRBD1 is a possible D gene (6 bases). In germline, CDR1 is MNHEY, CDR2 SVGAGI. Trimming stripped 6 bases from V and 0 bases from J, with 9 bases between. This CDR3 has 14 residues.

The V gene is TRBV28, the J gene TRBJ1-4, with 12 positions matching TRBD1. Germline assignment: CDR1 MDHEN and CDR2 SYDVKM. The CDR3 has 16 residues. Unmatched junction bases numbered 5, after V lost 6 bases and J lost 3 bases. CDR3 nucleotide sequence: TGTGCCAGCAGCGGGACAGGGGGCTATGCTAATGAAAAACTGTTTTTT. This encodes CASSGTGGYANEKLFF.

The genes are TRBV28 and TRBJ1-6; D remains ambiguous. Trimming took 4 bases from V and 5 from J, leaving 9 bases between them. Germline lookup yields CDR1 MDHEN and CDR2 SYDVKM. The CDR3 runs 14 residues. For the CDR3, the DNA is TGTGCCAGCAGTTCCGACAAGCATAATTCACCCCTCCACTTT. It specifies CASSSDKHNSPLHF. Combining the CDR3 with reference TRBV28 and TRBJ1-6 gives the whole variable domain DVKVTQSSRYLVKRTGEKVFLECVQDMDHENMFWYRQDPGLGLRLIYFSYDVKMKEKGDIPEGYSVSREKKERFSLILESASTNQTSMYLCASSSDKHNSPLHFGNGTRLTVT.

The DNA of the CDR3 is TGTGCCAGCAACATTCGTTTGGGGGAATCCTATAATTCACCCCTCCACTTT. Encoded protein: CASNIRLGESYNSPLHF. The V gene is TRBV21-1, the J gene TRBJ1-6. TRBV21-1 is deemed a pseudogene. CDR3 length: 17 amino acids.

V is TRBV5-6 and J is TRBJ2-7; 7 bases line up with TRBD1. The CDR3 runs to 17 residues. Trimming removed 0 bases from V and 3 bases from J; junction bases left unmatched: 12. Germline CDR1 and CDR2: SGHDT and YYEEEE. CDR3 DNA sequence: TGTGCCAGCAGCTTGGAACCAAATGGGGACAGAATCTACGAGCAGTACTTC. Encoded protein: CASSLEPNGDRIYEQYF. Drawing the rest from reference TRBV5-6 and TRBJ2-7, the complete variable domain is DAGVTQSPTHLIKTRGQQVTLRCSPKSGHDTVSWYQQALGQGPQFIFQYYEEEERQRGNFPDRFSGHQFPNYSSELNVNALLLGDSALYLCASSLEPNGDRIYEQYFGPGTRLTVT.

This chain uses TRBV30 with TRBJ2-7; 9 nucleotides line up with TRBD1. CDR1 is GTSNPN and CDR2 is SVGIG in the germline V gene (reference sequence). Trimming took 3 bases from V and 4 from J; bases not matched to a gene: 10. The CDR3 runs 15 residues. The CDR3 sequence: CAWRRTGQGMYEQYF. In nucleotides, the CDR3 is TGTGCCTGGAGGCGTACGGGACAGGGCATGTACGAGCAGTACTTC. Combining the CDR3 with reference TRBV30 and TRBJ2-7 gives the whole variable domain SQTIHQWPATLVQPVGSPLSLECTVEGTSNPNLYWYRQAAGRGLQLLFYSVGIGQISSEVPQNLSASRPQDRQFILSSKKLLLSDSGFYLCAWRRTGQGMYEQYFGPGTRLTVT.

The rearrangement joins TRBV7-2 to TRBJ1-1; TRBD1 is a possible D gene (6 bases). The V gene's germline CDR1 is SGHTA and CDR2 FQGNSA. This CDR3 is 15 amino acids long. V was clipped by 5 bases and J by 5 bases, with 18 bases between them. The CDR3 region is CASSINGQLGTEAFF. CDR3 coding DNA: TGTGCCAGCAGCATAAACGGACAGCTGGGGACTGAAGCTTTCTTT.

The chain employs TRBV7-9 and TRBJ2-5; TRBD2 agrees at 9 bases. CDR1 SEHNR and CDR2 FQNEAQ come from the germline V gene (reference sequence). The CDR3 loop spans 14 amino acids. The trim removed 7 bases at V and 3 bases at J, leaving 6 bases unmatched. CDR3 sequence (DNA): TGTGCCAGCACCCTAATAGCGGGGGAAGAGACCCAGTACTTC. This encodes CASTLIAGEETQYF. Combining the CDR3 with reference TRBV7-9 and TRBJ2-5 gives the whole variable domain DTGVSQNPRHKITKRGQNVTFRCDPISEHNRLYWYRQTLGQGPEFLTYFQNEAQLEKSRLLSDRFSAERPKGSFSTLEIQRTEQGDSAMYLCASTLIAGEETQYFGPGTRLLVL.

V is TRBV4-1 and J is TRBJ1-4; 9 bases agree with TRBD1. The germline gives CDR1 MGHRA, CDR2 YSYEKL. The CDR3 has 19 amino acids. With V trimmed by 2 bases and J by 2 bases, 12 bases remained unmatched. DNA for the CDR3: TGCGCCAGCAGCCAACTCGGACAGGGGCGGCGTAGGACTAATGAAAAACTGTTTTTT. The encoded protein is CASSQLGQGRRRTNEKLFF.

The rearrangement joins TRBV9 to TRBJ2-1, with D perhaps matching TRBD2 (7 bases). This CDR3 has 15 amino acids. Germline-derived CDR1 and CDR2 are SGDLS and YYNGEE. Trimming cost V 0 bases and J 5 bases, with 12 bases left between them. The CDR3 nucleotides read TGTGCCAGCAGCGTAGAGGCGGGGGCGAACAATGAGCAGTTCTTC. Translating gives CASSVEAGANNEQFF.

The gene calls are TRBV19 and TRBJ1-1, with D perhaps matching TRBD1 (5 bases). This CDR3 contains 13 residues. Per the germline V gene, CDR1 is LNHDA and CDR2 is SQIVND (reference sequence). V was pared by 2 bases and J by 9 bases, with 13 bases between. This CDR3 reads CASSIKPGLKAFF. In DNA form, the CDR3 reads TGTGCCAGTAGTATAAAACCGGGACTCAAAGCTTTCTTT.

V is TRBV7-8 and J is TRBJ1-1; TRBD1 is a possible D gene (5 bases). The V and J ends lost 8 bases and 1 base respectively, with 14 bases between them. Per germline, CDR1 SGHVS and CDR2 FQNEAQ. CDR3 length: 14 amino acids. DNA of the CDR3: TGTGCCAGCGGCGTTAGGGGCCCGAACACTGAAGCTTTCTTT. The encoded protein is CASGVRGPNTEAFF.

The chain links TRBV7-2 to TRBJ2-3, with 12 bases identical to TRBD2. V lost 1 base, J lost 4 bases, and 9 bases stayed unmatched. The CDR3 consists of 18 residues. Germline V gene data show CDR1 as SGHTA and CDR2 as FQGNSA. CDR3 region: CASSLGLAGGGGADTQYF. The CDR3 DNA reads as TGTGCCAGCAGCTTAGGGCTAGCGGGGGGGGGAGGGGCAGATACGCAGTATTTT.

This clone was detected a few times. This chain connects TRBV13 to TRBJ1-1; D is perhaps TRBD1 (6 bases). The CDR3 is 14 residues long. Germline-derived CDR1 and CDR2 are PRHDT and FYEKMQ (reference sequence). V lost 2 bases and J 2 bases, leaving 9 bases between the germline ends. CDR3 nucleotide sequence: TGTGCCAGCAGCTTAAGGACAGCTAACACTGAAGCTTTCTTT. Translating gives CASSLRTANTEAFF.

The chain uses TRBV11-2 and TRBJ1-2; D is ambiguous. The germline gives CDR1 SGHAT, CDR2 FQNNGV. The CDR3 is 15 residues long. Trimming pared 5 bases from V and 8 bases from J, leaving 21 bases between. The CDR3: CASSEATARYVGYTF. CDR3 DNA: TGTGCCAGCAGCGAAGCAACCGCCCGATATGTGGGCTACACCTTC.

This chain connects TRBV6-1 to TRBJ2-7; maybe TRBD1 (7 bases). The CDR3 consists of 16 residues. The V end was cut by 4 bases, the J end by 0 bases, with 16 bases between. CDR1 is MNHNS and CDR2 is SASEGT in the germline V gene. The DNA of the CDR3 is TGTGCCAGCAGTGTATCGGGGGACAGCAGCTCCTACGAGCAGTACTTC. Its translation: CASSVSGDSSSYEQYF.

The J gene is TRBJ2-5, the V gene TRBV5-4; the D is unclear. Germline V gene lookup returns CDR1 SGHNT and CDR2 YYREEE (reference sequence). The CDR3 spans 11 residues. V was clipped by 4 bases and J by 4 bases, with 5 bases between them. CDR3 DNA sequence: TGTGCCAGCAGCGCTGCAGAGACCCAGTACTTC. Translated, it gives CASSAAETQYF.

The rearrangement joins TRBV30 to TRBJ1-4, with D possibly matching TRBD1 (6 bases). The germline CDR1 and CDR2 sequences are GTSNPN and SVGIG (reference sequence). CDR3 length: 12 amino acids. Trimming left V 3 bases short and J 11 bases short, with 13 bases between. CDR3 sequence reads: CAWRNRAGKLFF. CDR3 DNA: TGTGCCTGGAGAAACAGGGCAGGGAAACTGTTTTTT.

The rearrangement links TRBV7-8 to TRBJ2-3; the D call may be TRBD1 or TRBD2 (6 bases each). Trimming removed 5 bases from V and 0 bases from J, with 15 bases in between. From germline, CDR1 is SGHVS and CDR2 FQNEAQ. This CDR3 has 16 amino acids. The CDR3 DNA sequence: TGTGCCAGCAGCCCGGTAGGGGGGCTGAGCACAGATACGCAGTATTTT. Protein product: CASSPVGGLSTDTQYF.

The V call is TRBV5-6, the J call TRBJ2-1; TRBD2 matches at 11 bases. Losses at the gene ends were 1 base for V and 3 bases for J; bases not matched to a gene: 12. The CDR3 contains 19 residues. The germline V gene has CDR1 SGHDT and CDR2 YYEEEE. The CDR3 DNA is TGTGCCAGCAGCTTGCCCTTTTGGGGTAGCGGGGGGGGCTACAATGAGCAGTTCTTC. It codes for CASSLPFWGSGGGYNEQFF.

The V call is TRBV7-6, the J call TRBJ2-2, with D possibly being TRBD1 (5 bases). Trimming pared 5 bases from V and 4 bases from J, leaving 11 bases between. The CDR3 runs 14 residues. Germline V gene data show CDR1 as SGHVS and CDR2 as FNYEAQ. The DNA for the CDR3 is TGTGCCAGCAGCCTACAGGCTTCCACCGGGGAGCTGTTTTTT. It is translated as CASSLQASTGELFF.

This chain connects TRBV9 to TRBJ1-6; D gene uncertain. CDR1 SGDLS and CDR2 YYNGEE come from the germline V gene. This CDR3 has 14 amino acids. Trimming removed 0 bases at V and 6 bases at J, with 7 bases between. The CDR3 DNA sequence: TGTGCCAGCAGCGTAGAGCAAGTTAATTCACCCCTCCACTTT. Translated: CASSVEQVNSPLHF.